What follows are 2 T cell receptor beta chains derived from one specimen sequenced in a study of T cells in Graves' hyperthyroidism and ophthalmopathy (dated by TCRdb to the late 2010s). Libraries came from multiplex PCR. The instrument was an Illumina HiSeq 2000. TCR beta CDR3 regions were amplified from RNA transcripts. The first round of RT-PCR for the TCR CDR3 was performed with the HTBI primer set and the Qiagen OneStep RT-PCR kit. TCRdb handled the public reads itself, with Q25 trimming in fastp and clone calling in MiXCR, and kept productive beta chains. Merged by CDR3 protein, the rows form single entries marked with the most common genes and DNA. The sample includes fewer than 500,000 distinct CDR3 sequences, with 13% observed a single time. The top ten clones comprise more than 20% of the sample. The sequenced material came from blood. Receptors originate from a man aged 25-45 years with Graves' hyperthyroidism that later progressed to Graves' ophthalmopathy.

The CDR3 DNA reads TGCAGTGCCTTGGACACGAGCTCCTATAATTCACCCCTCCACTTT. Translation: CSALDTSSYNSPLHF. The V and J genes are TRBV20-1 and TRBJ1-6; tentatively, D is TRBD1 (5 bases). Trimming stripped 6 bases from V and 0 bases from J, with 12 bases between. This CDR3 has 15 residues. Germline CDR1 is DFQATT and CDR2 is SNEGSKA (reference sequence).

This clonotype was observed a few times. The chain carries TRBV4-1 and TRBJ2-2; 9 nucleotides agree with TRBD2. Germline CDR1 reads MGHRA; CDR2 reads YSYEKL. V lost 1 base to trimming and J lost 6 bases; unmatched junction nucleotides: 9. The CDR3 covers 17 residues. The CDR3 protein is CASSQASMAGGPGELFF. The CDR3, as DNA: TGCGCCAGCAGCCAAGCCTCTATGGCGGGGGGGCCCGGGGAGCTGTTTTTT.